Sequencing of this T cell receptor beta chain was carried out in a study of blood T cells in healthy people across ages. Broader study findings: Reliance upon unsorted PBMCs precluded definitive naive versus antigen-experienced comparison.

Then a second PCR, running about 6 to 11 cycles, was carried out with a sample-barcoded 5' primer and a J-beta primer mix. TCRdb reanalysed the 5' RACE reads using MiXCR and keeps one entry per CDR3 protein. The data hold 1,300,000 or so distinct CDR3 sequences, with around 55% observed a single time. Donors ranged from about 6 to 90 years old and were healthy Caucasians in Russia. Germline V gene lookup returns CDR1 SGHRS and CDR2 YFSETQ. J was trimmed by 5 bases and V by 5 bases; bases with no gene match: 7. The CDR3 has 14 amino acids. About this clonotype itself: Its antigen remains unidentified.

This sequence joins TRBV5-1 and TRBJ2-1; 7 positions match TRBD2. The receptor's source is a man between 18 and 29 years old in good health. Sequenced: blood. The CDR3 DNA sequence: TGCGCCAGCAGGGTGAGGCTAGCGGACAATGAGCAGTTCTTC. It translates to CASRVRLADNEQFF.